This is a list of T cell receptor beta chains from one sample in a study of tumor-infiltrating lymphocytes in oesophageal squamous cell carcinoma. Each CDR3 protein gets one entry after TCRdb re-called the PCR reads with MiXCR. The repertoire holds around 21,000 distinct CDR3 sequences, with about 40% as singletons. The material sequenced was normal esophageal tissue next to the tumor. The receptors here all came from a male donor with esophageal squamous cell carcinoma. Each CDR3 is given with its conserved first and last residue. The order of the fields is clone size, D gene, V gene, J gene, CDR3 protein, CDR3 DNA. D genes are given only for firm matches. Rows give clone size only sometimes, using once, few, many, or a class for an expanded clone.

.	TRBD1	TRBV3-1	TRBJ2-7	CASSQRTGGHYEQYF	TGTGCCAGCAGCCAAAGGACAGGGGGACACTACGAGCAGTACTTC
.	.	TRBV4-1	TRBJ2-1	CASSQGPHVGEVGNEQFF	TGCGCCAGCAGCCAAGGCCCCCATGTGGGAGAGGTTGGTAATGAGCAGTTCTTC
many	TRBD2	TRBV24-1	TRBJ2-1	CATSGTSGSHEQFF	TGTGCCACCAGTGGGACTAGCGGGAGCCATGAGCAGTTCTTC
.	.	TRBV6-1	TRBJ1-2	CASSPQEGGYGYTF	TGTGCCAGCAGCCCCCAAGAAGGGGGCTATGGCTACACCTTC
few	TRBD1	TRBV4-2	TRBJ1-6	CASSQERQGSSYNSPLHF	TGTGCCAGCAGCCAAGAAAGACAGGGAAGCTCCTATAATTCACCCCTCCACTTC
medium-sized	TRBD2	TRBV7-9	TRBJ2-7	CASSLGLAGTSYEQYF	TGTGCCAGCAGCCTCGGACTAGCGGGGACCTCCTACGAGCAGTACTTC
.	.	TRBV18	TRBJ2-7	CASSPKGGPYEQYF	TGTGCCAGCTCCCCGAAGGGGGGCCCCTACGAGCAGTACTTC
.	.	TRBV6-8	TRBJ1-1	CASSSWGHTEAFF	TGTGCCAGCAGTTCCTGGGGGCACACTGAAGCTTTCTTT
.	TRBD1	TRBV6-1	TRBJ2-7	CASSDTGVSYEQYF	TGTGCCAGCAGCGATACAGGGGTTAGCTACGAGCAGTACTTC
.	.	TRBV20-1	TRBJ2-5	CSARGNPRTVTQETQYF	TGCAGTGCTAGGGGAAATCCTAGGACGGTGACCCAAGAGACCCAGTACTTC
few	TRBD1	TRBV12-3/TRBV12-4	TRBJ1-1	CASRNRGVNTEAFF	TGTGCCAGCAGAAACAGGGGCGTGAACACTGAAGCTTTCTTT
many	.	TRBV7-8	TRBJ2-7	CASSPSGGAGDYEQYF	TGTGCCAGCAGCCCCTCAGGGGGGGCCGGAGACTATGAGCAGTACTTC
many	.	TRBV7-3	TRBJ2-1	CASSFGFGEQFF	TGTGCCAGCAGCTTTGGTTTTGGTGAGCAGTTCTTC
.	.	TRBV7-2	TRBJ1-1	CASSLTPWDGSEAFF	TGTGCCAGCAGCTTAACTCCATGGGACGGCAGTGAAGCTTTCTTT
few	.	TRBV6-5	TRBJ2-1	CASSYRGLPYNEQFF	TGTGCCAGCAGTTACAGAGGACTCCCATACAATGAGCAGTTCTTC
.	.	TRBV7-6	TRBJ2-5	CASSSRPGTETQYF	TGTGCCAGCAGCTCGCGGCCAGGGACGGAGACCCAGTACTTC
.	.	TRBV12-3/TRBV12-4	TRBJ1-2	CASSPSLYGYTF	TGTGCCAGCAGCCCCTCTCTTTATGGCTACACCTTC
few	TRBD2	TRBV6-1	TRBJ2-5	CASRRGGQEETQYF	TGTGCCAGCAGACGGGGGGGCCAGGAAGAGACCCAGTACTTC
few	.	TRBV7-6	TRBJ2-3	CASSLRGRGTDTQYF	TGTGCCAGCAGCCTGCGGGGAAGGGGCACAGATACGCAGTATTTT
.	.	TRBV7-2	TRBJ2-1	CASSDWGGEQFF	TGTGCCAGCAGCGATTGGGGCGGTGAGCAGTTCTTC
many	.	TRBV6-6	TRBJ1-5	CASSYVPDGNQPQHF	TGTGCCAGCAGTTACGTTCCCGATGGCAATCAGCCCCAGCATTTT
many	TRBD1	TRBV28	TRBJ1-3	CASSSQGAGGNTIYF	TGTGCCAGCAGTTCCCAGGGGGCGGGAGGAAACACCATATATTTT
many	.	TRBV7-6	TRBJ2-3	CASSLEFPDTQYF	TGTGCCAGCAGCTTAGAGTTCCCGGATACGCAGTATTTT
.	TRBD1	TRBV6-1	TRBJ1-2	CASSAQGGKYGYTF	TGTGCCAGCAGTGCACAGGGGGGAAAGTATGGCTACACCTTC
many	.	TRBV28	TRBJ1-1	CASPREEGNTEAFF	TGTGCCAGTCCCCGAGAGGAGGGGAACACTGAAGCTTTCTTT
few	TRBD2	TRBV20-1	TRBJ2-3	CSARLAGVSGLDTQYF	TGCAGTGCTAGACTTGCGGGAGTGTCAGGGCTCGATACGCAGTATTTT
.	.	TRBV5-1	TRBJ2-3	CASSLGGRGDTDTQYF	TGCGCCAGCAGCTTGGGGGGGCGCGGGGACACAGATACGCAGTATTTT
many	TRBD2	TRBV28	TRBJ2-1	CASSGLAGTYNEQFF	TGTGCCAGCAGTGGGTTAGCGGGAACCTACAATGAGCAGTTCTTC
many	TRBD1	TRBV4-1	TRBJ1-4	CASSQDLRTGRAKLFF	TGCGCCAGCAGCCAAGATCTTCGGACAGGAAGAGCAAAACTGTTTTTT
.	.	TRBV14	TRBJ2-7	CASSQRGEQYF	TGTGCCAGCAGCCAAAGGGGGGAGCAGTACTTC
.	TRBD1	TRBV6-2/TRBV6-3	TRBJ2-7	CASSRQGANEQYF	TGTGCCAGCAGCAGACAGGGGGCCAACGAGCAGTACTTC
few	.	TRBV7-2	TRBJ2-7	CASSLVTASYEQYF	TGTGCCAGCAGCTTAGTGACAGCTTCCTACGAGCAGTACTTC
few	.	TRBV6-6	TRBJ2-5	CASSYGRKETQYF	TGTGCCAGCAGTTACGGGCGGAAAGAGACCCAGTACTTC
many	TRBD2	TRBV4-2	TRBJ2-3	CASSQVGLAGGSGSTDTQYF	TGTGCCAGCAGCCAAGTCGGACTAGCGGGAGGATCGGGTAGCACAGATACGCAGTATTTT
.	.	TRBV7-3	TRBJ2-1	CASSQYRPNEQFF	TGTGCCAGCAGCCAATACAGGCCCAATGAGCAGTTCTTC
.	TRBD2	TRBV20-1	TRBJ2-1	CSAPLAGVGNEQFF	TGCAGTGCCCCTTTAGCGGGAGTTGGGAATGAGCAGTTCTTC
.	.	TRBV7-9	TRBJ2-5	CASSSEWETQYF	TGTGCCAGCAGCTCCGAATGGGAGACCCAGTACTTC
medium-sized	.	TRBV7-9	TRBJ2-1	CASSSPARSYNEQFF	TGTGCCAGCAGCTCCCCCGCGCGGAGCTACAATGAGCAGTTCTTC
.	.	TRBV6-2/TRBV6-3	TRBJ2-1	CASSKGVSYEQFF	TGTGCCAGCAGCAAGGGGGTCTCCTACGAGCAGTTCTTC
.	.	TRBV2	TRBJ1-5	CASSVERDGQPQHF	TGTGCCAGCAGTGTCGAGCGGGACGGACAGCCCCAGCATTTT
many	.	TRBV6-1	TRBJ1-3	CASREDPSGNTIYF	TGTGCCAGCAGGGAGGACCCCTCTGGAAACACCATATATTTT
.	TRBD1	TRBV30	TRBJ2-4	CAWSARGQAKNIQYF	TGTGCCTGGAGTGCCAGGGGGCAAGCCAAAAACATTCAGTACTTC
.	.	TRBV7-8	TRBJ1-2	CASSLAEGQYTF	TGTGCCAGCAGCTTAGCTGAGGGGCAGTACACCTTC
.	TRBD2	TRBV7-2	TRBJ2-1	CASSFRASGRSSYNEQFF	TGTGCCAGCAGCTTTCGCGCGAGCGGGAGGAGCTCCTACAATGAGCAGTTCTTC
few	TRBD1	TRBV4-1	TRBJ1-6	CASSQVDRGRSPLHF	TGCGCCAGCAGCCAAGTGGACAGGGGGCGTTCACCCCTCCACTTT
.	TRBD1	TRBV11-2	TRBJ2-7	CASSGTGTGDYYEQYF	TGTGCCAGCAGCGGGACCGGGACAGGGGATTATTACGAGCAGTACTTC
many	.	TRBV11-3	TRBJ1-6	CASSLGGWDNSPLHF	TGTGCCAGCAGCTTAGGGGGTTGGGATAATTCACCCCTCCACTTT
.	.	TRBV6-5	TRBJ2-1	CASSEHGSGTSYNEQFF	TGTGCCAGCAGTGAACACGGGTCTGGTACTTCCTACAATGAGCAGTTCTTC
.	.	TRBV3-1	TRBJ1-4	CASSRPGGPLREKLFF	TGTGCCAGCAGCCGCCCCGGGGGACCCCTGAGGGAAAAACTGTTTTTT
once	TRBD2	TRBV7-3	TRBJ2-5	CASGLMASGRETQYF	TGTGCCAGCGGCTTAATGGCTAGCGGGAGAGAGACCCAGTACTTC
many	.	TRBV24-1	TRBJ1-5	CATIKRPPIYSNQPQHF	TGTGCCACCATTAAAAGGCCCCCCATCTATAGCAATCAGCCCCAGCATTTT
.	.	TRBV6-1	TRBJ1-2	CASEGGLGGYTF	TGTGCCAGCGAGGGGGGGTTGGGTGGCTACACCTTC
many	.	TRBV14	TRBJ2-7	CASSPGLRLSEQYF	TGTGCCAGCAGCCCTGGTTTGAGACTCTCTGAGCAGTACTTC
.	.	TRBV10-3	TRBJ2-5	CAISSGTQQETQYF	TGTGCCATCAGTTCCGGGACTCAGCAAGAGACCCAGTACTTC
once	.	TRBV27	TRBJ2-3	CASNRQGNTDTQYF	TGTGCCAGCAATCGGCAGGGGAACACAGATACGCAGTATTTT
once	TRBD1	TRBV7-6	TRBJ1-2	CASSTGGPYGYTF	TGTGCCAGCAGCACAGGGGGCCCCTATGGCTACACCTTC